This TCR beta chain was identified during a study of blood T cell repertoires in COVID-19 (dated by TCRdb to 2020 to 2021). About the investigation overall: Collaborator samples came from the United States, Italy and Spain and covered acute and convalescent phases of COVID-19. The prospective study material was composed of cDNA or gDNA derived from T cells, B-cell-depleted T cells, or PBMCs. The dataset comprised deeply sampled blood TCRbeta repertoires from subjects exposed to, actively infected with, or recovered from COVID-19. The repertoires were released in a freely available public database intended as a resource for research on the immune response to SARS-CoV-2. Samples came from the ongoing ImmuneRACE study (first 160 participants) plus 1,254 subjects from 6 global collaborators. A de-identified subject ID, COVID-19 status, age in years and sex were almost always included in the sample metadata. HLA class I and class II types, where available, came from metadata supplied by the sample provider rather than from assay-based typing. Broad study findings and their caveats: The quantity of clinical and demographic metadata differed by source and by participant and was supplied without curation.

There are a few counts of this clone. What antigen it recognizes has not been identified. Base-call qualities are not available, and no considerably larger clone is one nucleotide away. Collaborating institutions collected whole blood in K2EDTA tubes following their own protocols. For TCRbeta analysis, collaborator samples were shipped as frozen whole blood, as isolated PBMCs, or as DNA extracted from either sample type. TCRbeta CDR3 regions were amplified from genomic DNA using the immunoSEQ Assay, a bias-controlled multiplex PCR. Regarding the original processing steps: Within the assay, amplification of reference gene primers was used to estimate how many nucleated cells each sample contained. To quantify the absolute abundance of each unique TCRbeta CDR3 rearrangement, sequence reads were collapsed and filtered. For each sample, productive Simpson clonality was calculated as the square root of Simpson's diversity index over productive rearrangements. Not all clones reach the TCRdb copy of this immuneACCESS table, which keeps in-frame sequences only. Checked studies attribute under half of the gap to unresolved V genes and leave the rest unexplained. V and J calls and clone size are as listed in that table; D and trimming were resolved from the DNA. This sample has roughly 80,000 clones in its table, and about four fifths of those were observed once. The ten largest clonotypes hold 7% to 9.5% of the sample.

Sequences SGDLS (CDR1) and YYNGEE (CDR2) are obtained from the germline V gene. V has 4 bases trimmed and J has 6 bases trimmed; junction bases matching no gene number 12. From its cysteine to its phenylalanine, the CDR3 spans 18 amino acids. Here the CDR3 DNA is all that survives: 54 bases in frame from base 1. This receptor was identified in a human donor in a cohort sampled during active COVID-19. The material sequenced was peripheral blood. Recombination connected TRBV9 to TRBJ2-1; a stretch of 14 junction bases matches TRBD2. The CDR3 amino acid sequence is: CASSHGTSGRRLGNEQFF. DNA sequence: TGTGCCAGCAGCCATGGGACTAGCGGGAGAAGGTTGGGCAATGAGCAGTTCTTC.